This T cell receptor (beta chain) was sequenced in a study of neoadjuvant nivolumab and ipilimumab in lung cancer. General observations from the study: Pretherapy blood TCR richness correlated positively with resected tumor richness. From pretherapy to surgery, tumor richness and clonality rose with dual therapy. TCR richness and clonality were higher in tumors than adjacent uninvolved lung.

Assay used: immunoSEQ multiplex PCR; TCRdb lists only in-frame clones, some missing. The profile shows over 6,000 clones, approximately 80% of them singletons. With 4 bases removed from V and 5 bases from J, the gap between germline ends came to 13 bases. Germline loops: CDR1 SGHRS, CDR2 YFSETQ. CDR3 length equals 14 residues. Points on this clone: What it binds is unknown.

The chain joins TRBV5-1 to TRBJ1-3; weak D call: TRBD1 (6 bases). The TCR originated in an adult with non-small cell lung cancer. The specimen comprised tumor tissue, sampled after neoadjuvant nivolumab, alone or with ipilimumab, at or shortly before surgery. The DNA of the CDR3 is TGCGCCAGCAGCGTGCCTGGACAGAGAAACACCATATATTTT. Protein sequence: CASSVPGQRNTIYF.